The 7 T cell receptor beta chains listed next were all sequenced from one sample in a study of cytomegalovirus exposure and HLA in healthy donors. Amplification used 60 Vbeta primers and 13 Jbeta primers. Sequencing was performed with immunoSEQ multiplex PCR; in TCRdb, only in-frame clones are kept and a portion is missing. The ten most abundant clones cover 3.5% to 4% of a sample with tens of thousands of clones. The source material was PBMCs. The receptor source for this set is a male donor in good health and CMV-seronegative.

The rearrangement uses TRBV10-1 and TRBJ2-7, with D possibly matching TRBD1 (5 bases). Trimming shortened V by 2 bases and J by 2 bases, and 7 bases separated the two germline ends. This CDR3 spans 13 amino acids. Germline CDR1 WNHNN, CDR2 SYGVQD (reference sequence). The CDR3, as DNA: TGCGCCAGCAGTGAGCCACAGGCCTACGAGCAGTACTTC. It specifies CASSEPQAYEQYF.

The CDR3 DNA reads as TGTGCCAGCAGCTCAACAGGGTTTAGCTCCTACGAGCAGTACTTC. Protein product: CASSSTGFSSYEQYF. The rearrangement joins TRBV7-2 to TRBJ2-7; possibly TRBD1 for D (6 bases). The CDR3 is 15 amino acids. Germline CDR1 SGHTA, CDR2 FQGNSA. With 4 bases removed from V and 0 bases from J, the gap between germline ends came to 13 bases.

V usage is TRBV28 and J usage is TRBJ2-1; 11 bases match TRBD2. The V gene end was trimmed by 6 bases and the J gene end by 8 bases; junction bases not matched to a gene: 3. This CDR3 is 13 amino acids long. Germline CDR1 and CDR2: MDHEN and SYDVKM. The CDR3 region is CASRLLAGDEQFF. CDR3 nucleotide sequence: TGTGCCAGCAGACTACTAGCGGGAGATGAGCAGTTCTTC.

This chain links TRBV5-1 with TRBJ1-2; no clear D. Trimming took off 1 base at V and 0 bases at J, with 4 bases between the two ends. Germline CDR1 and CDR2: SGHRS and YFSETQ. The CDR3 loop spans 13 amino acids. The CDR3 spells CASSLTANYGYTF. CDR3 DNA sequence: TGCGCCAGCAGCTTGACAGCTAACTATGGCTACACCTTC.

The chain combines TRBV29-1 with TRBJ1-2, with D unresolved. The V end was cut by 6 bases, the J end by 3 bases, with 11 bases between. This CDR3 has 12 residues. Germline values: CDR1 SQVTM, CDR2 ANQGSEA. The CDR3 DNA reads as TGCAGCGTAGCGGACGTCGACTATGGCTACACCTTC. Translated, it gives CSVADVDYGYTF.

J is TRBJ1-4 and V is TRBV19; 7 bases are a match to TRBD1. Germline trimming cut 6 bases from V and 0 bases from J; bases unmatched to any gene: 7. Germline V gene lookup returns CDR1 LNHDA and CDR2 SQIVND (reference sequence). This CDR3 is 16 amino acids long. CDR3 protein: CASRRTGETTNEKLFF. The CDR3 DNA sequence: TGTGCCAGTAGGAGGACAGGCGAGACAACTAATGAAAAACTGTTTTTT.

This rearrangement joins TRBV18 to TRBJ1-2, with TRBD1 as a possible D gene (6 bases). V lost 3 bases to trimming and J lost 8 bases, with 16 bases between them. The germline gives CDR1 KGHSH, CDR2 LQKENI. The CDR3 has 14 amino acids. This CDR3 reads CASSPTTGPTGYTF. The CDR3 nucleotides read TGTGCCAGCTCACCCACGACAGGCCCGACGGGCTACACCTTC.